Listed below are T cell receptor beta chains from one sample, sequenced in a study of regulatory T cells in long-lasting Graves disease. TCRdb used MiXCR to reprocess the multiplex PCR reads, holding one entry per CDR3 protein. The sample carries 400,000 to 450,000 distinct CDR3 sequences, more than 13% recorded once. These records were also assigned to another study, of T cells in Graves' hyperthyroidism and ophthalmopathy.

Sequencing was performed on peripheral blood mononuclear cells (PBMCs), taken at new diagnosis, from a patient treated with antithyroid drugs. The origin of the receptors is a woman in her 30s with Graves disease. The CDR3 runs from the conserved cysteine through the conserved F or W. D genes are given only for firm matches. Size values are once, few and many counts, or a class for expanded clones, and some rows have none.

V,D,size,J,DNA,CDR3
TRBV5-4,TRBD1,NA,TRBJ2-7,TGTGCCAGCAGCCAAATTGACGGGACAGGGGTCTACGAGCAGTACTTC,CASSQIDGTGVYEQYF
TRBV13,NA,many,TRBJ1-1,TGTGCCAGCAGCTTAGGGAACCTCGGGACTGAAGCTTTCTTT,CASSLGNLGTEAFF
TRBV6-5,TRBD2,many,TRBJ2-3,TGTGCCAGCAGTTCCCGGACTAGCCCAGATACGCAGTATTTT,CASSSRTSPDTQYF
TRBV19,NA,NA,TRBJ2-7,TGTGCCAGTAGTGCAACGGTGGTCGGCGACGAGCAGTACTTC,CASSATVVGDEQYF
TRBV12-3/TRBV12-4,NA,many,TRBJ1-2,TGTGCCAGCAGCCTCGACGCACCTTGGACCAACTATGGCTACACCTTC,CASSLDAPWTNYGYTF
TRBV6-5,TRBD2,many,TRBJ2-1,TGTGCCAGCAGTTACTCGTGGCGGGAGGAACGTGAGCAGTTCTTC,CASSYSWREEREQFF
TRBV4-1,TRBD2,few,TRBJ2-7,TGCGCCAGCAGCCAAGAGTTAGCGGGGAGCTCCTACGAGCAGTACTTC,CASSQELAGSSYEQYF
TRBV11-1,TRBD1,many,TRBJ2-1,TGTGCCAGCAGCCTTGTAGGGGACAGGGTCAATGAGCAGTTCTTC,CASSLVGDRVNEQFF
TRBV4-1,TRBD2,many,TRBJ2-7,TGCGCCAGCAGCCAAGATAGCGGGAACGAGCAGTACTTC,CASSQDSGNEQYF
TRBV7-9,NA,many,TRBJ2-1,TGTGCCAGCAGCCAGACAGGTTGGGAGCAGTTCTTC,CASSQTGWEQFF
TRBV3-1,NA,NA,TRBJ2-3,TGTGCCAGCAGCCAAAGTACTCGGCTCCTTAGCACAGATACGCAGTATTTT,CASSQSTRLLSTDTQYF
TRBV3-1,NA,few,TRBJ2-5,TGTGCCAGCAGTCCAAGCGCGCCGACCCTATTCCAAGAGACCCAGTACTTC,CASSPSAPTLFQETQYF
TRBV7-2,TRBD1,many,TRBJ1-1,TGTGCCAGCAGCTTGACAGGGGACATAGCAATGAACACTGAAGCTTTCTTT,CASSLTGDIAMNTEAFF
TRBV6-2/TRBV6-3,TRBD2,many,TRBJ2-1,TGTGCCAGCAGTTATACTAGCGGCAATGAGCAGTTCTTC,CASSYTSGNEQFF
TRBV3-1,NA,many,TRBJ2-7,TGTGCCAGCAGCTTGGGATCGACCTACGAGCAGTACTTC,CASSLGSTYEQYF
TRBV14,TRBD2,NA,TRBJ2-5,TGTGCCAGCAGCCACCCCCCCCGGCTAGCGGGGAGGCCCCTACAAGAGACCCAGTACTTC,CASSHPPRLAGRPLQETQYF
TRBV2,NA,many,TRBJ1-1,TGTGCCAGCAGCGAGGGGCCAGATTGGGCGATCGACACTGAAGCTTTCTTT,CASSEGPDWAIDTEAFF
TRBV11-2,NA,many,TRBJ2-3,TGTGCCAGCAGCTTAGAGCTAGTTAGCACAGATACGCAGTATTTT,CASSLELVSTDTQYF
TRBV20-1,NA,many,TRBJ1-5,TGCAGTGCTAGTTATGGTACGGGGACCAATCAGCCCCAGCATTTT,CSASYGTGTNQPQHF
TRBV5-8,NA,many,TRBJ2-7,TGTGCCAGCAGCTTGGGCTCCCCTCGCTACGAGCAGTACTTC,CASSLGSPRYEQYF
TRBV20-1,TRBD2,many,TRBJ2-7,TGCAGTGCTAGAGATCGGGCTAGCGGTCCCTACGAGCAGTACTTC,CSARDRASGPYEQYF
TRBV15,NA,many,TRBJ2-1,TGTGCCACCAGCAGAGATAACCGGCGGACCTCCTACAATGAGCAGTTCTTC,CATSRDNRRTSYNEQFF
TRBV2,TRBD1,many,TRBJ2-5,TGTGCCAGCAGTGACGGGACAGGGGGCCGAGAGACCCAGTACTTC,CASSDGTGGRETQYF
TRBV5-1,NA,NA,TRBJ1-4,TGCGCCAGCAGTTTGCTGGGGGGCGCAGATGAAAAACTGTTTTTT,CASSLLGGADEKLFF
TRBV7-9,NA,NA,TRBJ2-7,TGCGCCAGCAGCCACCCAGGACCGGGGGAGCAGTACTTC,CASSHPGPGEQYF
TRBV24-1,NA,many,TRBJ2-3,TGTGCCACCGGGCGGGTTAGCACAGATACGCAGTATTTT,CATGRVSTDTQYF
TRBV5-5,NA,few,TRBJ1-2,TGTGCCAGCTGGGCCAGAGTCTATGGCTACACCTTC,CASWARVYGYTF
TRBV5-6,NA,NA,TRBJ1-5,TGTGCCAGCAGCTTGGGGCCCGGAGGAGTGGATAGCAATCAGCCCCAGCATTTT,CASSLGPGGVDSNQPQHF
TRBV10-3,NA,NA,TRBJ1-5,TGTGCCATCAGTGGAGGGGCGCCCGGCAATCAGCCCCAGCATTTT,CAISGGAPGNQPQHF
TRBV2,TRBD2,many,TRBJ2-3,TGTGCCAGCAGTGAACCCCAGCGGGAGGAAGATACGCAGTATTTT,CASSEPQREEDTQYF
TRBV5-1,NA,NA,TRBJ2-5,TGCGCCAGCAGCCCCCTCGGCTCCCCACAAGAGACCCAGTACTTC,CASSPLGSPQETQYF
TRBV20-1,NA,few,TRBJ2-1,TGCAGTGCTAGGGTCGGGAGCTCCTACAATGAGCAGTTCTTC,CSARVGSSYNEQFF
TRBV19,NA,many,TRBJ2-7,TGTGCCAGTAGCGAATCGTGGGGGGCCTACGAGCAGTACTTC,CASSESWGAYEQYF
TRBV20-1,NA,NA,TRBJ2-2,TGCAGTGCCAACACCCCCGAGGCGGGTAACACCGGGGAGCTGTTTTTT,CSANTPEAGNTGELFF
TRBV29-1,NA,few,TRBJ2-1,TGCAGCGCCCGAAAGAGCCTGAATGAGCAGTTCTTC,CSARKSLNEQFF
TRBV7-9,NA,few,TRBJ1-1,TGTGCCAGCAGCCCCCGCGGAGATGAAGCTTTCTTT,CASSPRGDEAFF
TRBV5-4,TRBD2,many,TRBJ2-5,TGTGCCAGCAGAATAGCGGGACGAGAGACCCAGTACTTC,CASRIAGRETQYF
TRBV24-1,NA,NA,TRBJ1-1,TGTGCCACCTCGGAGGGTGTGAACACTGAAGCTTTCTTT,CATSEGVNTEAFF
TRBV2,NA,many,TRBJ2-6,TGTGCCAGCAGGCAGGAATACTCTGGGGCCAACGTCCTGACTTTC,CASRQEYSGANVLTF
TRBV20-1,NA,many,TRBJ1-2,TGCAGTGCTAGCGCCACAGGGACGGGGTATGGCTACACCTTC,CSASATGTGYGYTF
TRBV11-2,NA,many,TRBJ2-7,TGTGCCAGCAGCTCGGGACTCAAGTCCTACGAGCAGTACTTC,CASSSGLKSYEQYF
TRBV11-3,NA,many,TRBJ1-1,TGTGCCAGCAGCTTTGGGGGCCCGAACACTGAAGCTTTCTTT,CASSFGGPNTEAFF
TRBV20-1,NA,many,TRBJ2-1,TGCAGTGCTAGTCCACAGACAGTTTCAGGGTACAATGAGCAGTTCTTC,CSASPQTVSGYNEQFF
TRBV5-1,NA,many,TRBJ2-1,TGCGCCAGCAGCATACGGGAAGGCTACTACAATGAGCAGTTCTTC,CASSIREGYYNEQFF
TRBV28,NA,many,TRBJ2-1,TGTGCCAGCAGTTTCCCGCCGGATGAGCAGTTCTTC,CASSFPPDEQFF
TRBV10-3,TRBD1,many,TRBJ2-6,TGTGCCATCAGCGGGACAGCCGGGGCCAACGTCCTGACTTTC,CAISGTAGANVLTF
TRBV12-3/TRBV12-4,TRBD2,many,TRBJ2-1,TGTGCCAGCAGTTGGGGGTGGGGACTAGCGGGAGAGGGATCCTACAATGAGCAGTTCTTC,CASSWGWGLAGEGSYNEQFF
TRBV10-3,TRBD1,NA,TRBJ1-6,TGTGCCATCAGTGAGTCGTGGAGAGATTCATGGGACAGGGTCACGAATTCACCCCTCCACTTT,CAISESWRDSWDRVTNSPLHF
TRBV7-8,NA,many,TRBJ2-3,TGTGCCAGCAGCTATGCGGGACAGAGCACAGATACGCAGTATTTT,CASSYAGQSTDTQYF
TRBV2,TRBD2,many,TRBJ2-1,TGTGCCAGCAGCCCTTCTAGCGGGAGCTACAATGAGCAGTTCTTC,CASSPSSGSYNEQFF
TRBV27,NA,NA,TRBJ1-6,TGTGCCAGCAGTAGGTTAAATTCACCCCTCCACTTT,CASSRLNSPLHF